A selection of T cell receptor beta chains follows, all from one sample in a study of T-cell reconstitution after alpha-beta-depleted transplantation in children. TCRdb re-called the PCR reads with MiXCR, one entry per CDR3 protein. The table records 150,000 to 250,000 distinct CDR3 sequences, around 5.9% of them present only once. The starting material was PBMCs, obtained before TCRalphabeta/CD19-depleted stem cell transplant. The receptors stem from a girl under three years old with combined immunodeficiency, due to receive a stem cell transplant. CDR3s leave out the opening cysteine and the closing phenylalanine or tryptophan. Only part of the rows carry a size: once, few, many, or a class if the clone is expanded.

J,V,size,CDR3
TRBJ2-7,TRBV27,many,ASSLVSGRFFEQY
TRBJ2-7,TRBV4-3,many,ASSLSGSSYEQY
TRBJ1-5,TRBV11-2,many,ASSLGDGWGNQPQH
TRBJ2-1,TRBV9,many,ASSVLGAGGRDEQF
TRBJ2-5,TRBV24-1,many,ATSETYRLQETQY
TRBJ2-1,TRBV19,many,ASRASKSSYNEQF
TRBJ2-2,TRBV4-2,many,ASSQEQGATNTGELF
TRBJ1-4,TRBV28,many,ASSFPRQGAYEKLF
TRBJ2-2,TRBV30,.,AQDETGELF
TRBJ2-1,TRBV6-2/TRBV6-3,many,ASAPGDEQF
TRBJ2-1,TRBV23-1,few,ASSQSRSDEQF
TRBJ1-5,TRBV20-1,.,SAGVEGKNQPQH
TRBJ2-7,TRBV28,many,ASSPSGKEYEQY
TRBJ2-1,TRBV20-1,.,SAGPLAGGPGDEQF
TRBJ2-1,TRBV18,few,ASSPGTGGHQF
TRBJ2-2,TRBV12-3/TRBV12-4,many,ASSLRPQAYGELF
TRBJ2-1,TRBV7-3,many,ASSPTSGGPSSYNEQF
TRBJ2-7,TRBV7-2,many,ASSYTGIDSSGEQY
TRBJ2-3,TRBV4-2,many,ASSQEILVIGAQY
TRBJ2-4,TRBV7-2,.,ASSPWTGLLAKNIQY
TRBJ1-1,TRBV5-6,many,ASSVNPGGNTEAF
TRBJ2-7,TRBV9,.,ASSPWGEPSYEQY
TRBJ1-2,TRBV4-1,many,ASSLIGRSYT
TRBJ2-1,TRBV11-2,many,ASSLIGNNEQF
TRBJ2-5,TRBV7-3,many,ASSSGGGVAQETQY
TRBJ2-1,TRBV12-3/TRBV12-4,many,ASSLDWGDEQF
TRBJ2-1,TRBV4-2,many,ASSQVSGPAGAYNEQF
TRBJ2-2,TRBV20-1,many,SARKVPGQLTGELF
TRBJ2-1,TRBV9,many,ASSVTSGPNEQF
TRBJ2-1,TRBV24-1,many,ATSGLPGDEQF
TRBJ2-1,TRBV20-1,many,SADPGRGLYNEQF